This passage covers 25 T cell receptor beta chains from one sample sequenced in a study of T cells in women clearing cervical HPV infection. Clones were read by immunoSEQ multiplex PCR, and TCRdb kept only the in-frame ones, dropping some. The sample table includes under 45,000 clones. Sequencing was performed on blood buffy coat. Receptor source: a woman between 18 and 70 years old with a cervical HPV16 infection that either progressed to CIN3+ or cleared (not recorded which).

As regards this clone: With the read ending 3 residues before the CDR3 end, the germline J gene is used to fill in that end. The chain recombines TRBV7-9 with TRBJ2-7; TRBD2 aligns across 8 bases. The germline gives CDR1 SEHNR, CDR2 FQNEAQ (reference sequence). This CDR3 comprises 15 residues. The V gene end was trimmed by 4 bases and the J gene end by 6 bases; junction bases not matched to a gene: 11. The CDR3 bases that were read are TGTGCCAGCAGCTCCCCGGGACTAGATCTTCTCGAG. It specifies CASSSPGLDLLE. The whole CDR3 is CASSSPGLDLLEQYF.

On this clone itself: The read falls 3 residues short of the CDR3 end, and the missing part is taken from the germline J gene. This chain connects TRBV5-1 to TRBJ1-6, with a possible D match to TRBD1 (5 bases). V was shortened by 0 bases and J by 10 bases, with 11 bases between the two germline ends. The CDR3 has 14 residues. Germline CDR1 reads SGHRS; CDR2 reads YFSETQ. The DNA read from the CDR3 is TGCGCCAGCAGCTTGGGGCAGGACACCTCACCC. Its protein is CASSLGQDTSP. The CDR3 reads in full as CASSLGQDTSPLHF.

Concerning this clone: The missing CDR3 end, 3 residues past where the read stops, is filled in from the germline J gene. The J gene is TRBJ1-2, the V gene TRBV7-7; D uncertain. From germline, CDR1 is SSHAT and CDR2 FNYEAQ (reference sequence). This CDR3 is 15 amino acids long. CDR3 region: CASSLTSGSGADYTF. The sequenced part of the CDR3 DNA is TGTGCCAGCAGCTTAACTAGCGGGAGTGGAGCCGAC. The variable domain in full, completed from reference TRBV7-7 and TRBJ1-2, reads GAGVSQSPRYKVTKRGQDVTLRCDPISSHATLYWYQQALGQGPEFLTYFNYEAQPDKSGLPSDRFSAERPEGSISTLTIQRTEQRDSAMYRCASSLTSGSGADYTFGSGTRLTVV.

Comment on this clone: The CDR3 end falls 3 residues outside the read, so it is completed with the germline J gene. This rearrangement joins TRBV30 to TRBJ2-3; 12 nucleotides align to TRBD2. The junction had 7 bases not matched to a gene; V was cut back by 2 bases and J by 7 bases. Germline CDR1 is GTSNPN and CDR2 is SVGIG (reference sequence). The CDR3 loop spans 15 amino acids. CDR3 region: CAWSPSSGGANTQYF. CDR3 DNA, as far as it was read: TGTGCCTGGAGTCCCTCTAGCGGGGGGGCGAATACG.

A note on this clone: The CDR3 extends 3 residues past the end of the read, so its final part is completed from the germline J gene. The chain joins TRBV7-3 to TRBJ2-2; D not resolved. The germline CDR1 and CDR2 sequences are SGHTA and FQGTGA. The CDR3 extends over 13 amino acids. The CDR3 bases that were read are TGTGCCAGCAGCTTAAACCCTAATTCACCG. Protein sequence: CASSLNPNSP. The whole CDR3 sequence is CASSLNPNSPLFF. The variable domain in full, with the rest retrieved from reference TRBV7-3 and TRBJ2-2, is GAGVSQTPSNKVTEKGKYVELRCDPISGHTALYWYRQSLGQGPEFLIYFQGTGAADDSGLPNDRFFAVRPEGSVSTLKIQRTERGDSAVYLCASSLNPNSPLFFGEGSRLTVL.

Details on this clone: The read finishes 3 residues shy of the CDR3 end, and the germline J gene is used to complete it. The chain employs TRBV2 and TRBJ1-2; weak D call: TRBD1 (5 bases). CDR1 and CDR2 (germline): SNHLY, FYNNEI. The CDR3 is 14 amino acids. The CDR3 sequence is CASSAVPGYEGYTF. Partial CDR3 DNA: TGTGCCAGCAGTGCAGTACCAGGGTATGAAGGC.

A remark on this clone: Coverage ceases 3 residues before the CDR3 finishes, and the germline J gene fills in the end. The chain joins TRBV19 to TRBJ2-6; D unclear. Germline V gene data show CDR1 as LNHDA and CDR2 as SQIVND (reference sequence). The CDR3 loop spans 14 amino acids. Deletions cut 7 bases from V and 1 base from J, with 8 bases between. This chain's CDR3 is CASTPLSGANVLTF. The CDR3 DNA, read in part, is TGTGCCAGTACCCCTCTTTCTGGGGCCAACGTC.

CDR3 sequence: CSARDDSNSYEQYF. The covered CDR3 bases are TGCAGTGCTAGAGACGACAGTAACTCCTACGAG. The chain has TRBV20-1 and TRBJ2-7; a possible D gene is TRBD1 (5 bases). The CDR3 end falls 3 residues outside the read, so it is completed with the germline J gene. The V gene lost 0 bases and the J gene lost 0 bases, with 9 bases spanning the gap. The CDR3 consists of 14 residues. Germline CDR1 and CDR2: DFQATT and SNEGSKA (reference sequence).

Notes on this clone: The CDR3 end falls 3 residues outside the read, so it is completed with the germline J gene. V and J are TRBV4-2 and TRBJ2-3, with unresolved D. The ends were cut back, 1 base at V and 0 bases at J, with 14 bases in the middle. CDR3 length: 17 amino acids. Per germline, CDR1 LGHNA and CDR2 YNFKEQ. The covered CDR3 bases are TGTGCCAGCAGCCAAGTGAGGCCCAGCGAAAGCACAGATACG. This codes for CASSQVRPSESTDT. The full CDR3 is CASSQVRPSESTDTQYF.

As for this clone: The read ends 3 residues before the CDR3 terminus; that terminus is restored from the germline J gene. The chain uses TRBV14 and TRBJ2-7; TRBD1 agrees at 11 bases. The CDR3 has 15 amino acids. J lost 4 bases, V lost 3 bases, and 5 bases had no gene match. Germline-derived CDR1 and CDR2 are SGHDN and FVKESK. Partial CDR3 DNA: TGTGCCAGCAGCCATGGGACAGGGGGGGGTTACGAG. Residues: CASSHGTGGGYE. The whole CDR3 region reads CASSHGTGGGYEQYF.

Worth noting for this clone: The missing CDR3 end, 3 residues past where the read stops, is filled in from the germline J gene. The V gene is TRBV6-1, the J gene TRBJ1-5, with D hard to call. The CDR3 sequence is 16 residues long. The ends were cut back, 2 bases at V and 7 bases at J, with 18 bases in the middle. Germline lookup yields CDR1 MNHNS and CDR2 SASEGT. CDR3 sequence reads: CASSELPGFEGQPQHF. The sequenced part of the CDR3 DNA is TGTGCCAGCAGTGAACTTCCGGGGTTCGAGGGACAGCCC.

Details on this clone: The read terminates 3 residues before the CDR3 end, so the remaining end is supplied by the germline J gene. The chain carries TRBV19 and TRBJ1-2, with TRBD1 matching 12 bases. Germline V lookup: CDR1 LNHDA, CDR2 SQIVND (reference sequence). The CDR3 runs to 14 residues. CDR3 DNA (partial): TGTGCCAGTAGTACGGGACAGGGGGCGAGCGGC. Protein sequence: CASSTGQGASG. The whole CDR3 protein reads CASSTGQGASGYTF.

Note on this clone: One junction end does not reproduce the germline sequence, and a read error may be involved. The CDR3 end falls 3 residues outside the read, so it is completed with the germline J gene. This chain links TRBV2 with TRBJ1-3; no definite D call. The V gene's germline CDR1 is SNHLY and CDR2 FYNNEI. This CDR3 region has 16 residues. CDR3: CANSGVGGRPGNTIYF. The sequenced part of the CDR3 DNA is TGTGCCAACAGTGGGGTCGGCGGGAGGCCTGGAAACACC. Looking up the rest from reference TRBV2 and TRBJ1-3 gives the full variable domain: EPEVTQTPSHQVTQMGQEVILRCVPISNHLYFYWYRQILGQKVEFLVSFYNNEISEKSEIFDDQFSVERPDGSNFTLKIRSTKLEDSAMYFCANSGVGGRPGNTIYFGEGSWLTVV.

About this clone: Read coverage stops 3 residues before the CDR3 terminus; the germline J gene supplies the remainder. This chain uses TRBV5-1 with TRBJ1-2; TRBD1 matches at 10 bases. The CDR3 has 14 amino acids. The J segment lost 5 bases and the V segment lost 4 bases, leaving 5 bases of the junction unmatched. CDR1 SGHRS and CDR2 YFSETQ come from the germline V gene. The CDR3 reads CASSPRDRGYGYTF. Partial CDR3 DNA: TGCGCCAGCAGCCCCCGGGACAGGGGATATGGC.

Concerning this clone itself: Read data end 3 residues before the CDR3 end; the end is taken from the germline J gene. The chain has TRBV30 and TRBJ1-1; a weak D match, TRBD1 (6 bases). Germline CDR1 is GTSNPN and CDR2 is SVGIG (reference sequence). The CDR3 has 13 residues. V lost 7 bases and J 5 bases, leaving 17 bases between the germline ends. The CDR3 region is CASSQYRETEAFF. CDR3 DNA, as far as it was read: TGTGCCTCCTCCCAGTACAGGGAAACTGAA.

A word on this clone: The observed sequence ends 3 residues before the CDR3 terminus, with the missing tail filled in from the germline J gene. V is TRBV7-3 and J is TRBJ1-4; D ambiguous. The CDR3 totals 13 residues. The germline V gene encodes CDR1 SGHTA and CDR2 FQGTGA. The DNA read from the CDR3 is TGTGCCAGCAGACTGGACTTTAATTCACCA. Translating it yields CASRLDFNSP. The full CDR3 is CASRLDFNSPLFF.

As to this clone: The read terminates 3 residues before the CDR3 end, so the remaining end is supplied by the germline J gene. The chain combines TRBV5-6 with TRBJ1-4, with D perhaps matching TRBD1 (5 bases). CDR3 size: 14 residues. Germline loops: CDR1 SGHDT, CDR2 YYEEEE. The part of the CDR3 DNA that was read is TGTGCCAGCAGCACTGACGGGGGTGATTCACCA. It translates to CASSTDGGDSP. From start to end, the CDR3 is CASSTDGGDSPLFF.

Concerning this clone: The read terminates 3 residues before the CDR3 end, so the remaining end is supplied by the germline J gene. The same CDR3 also results from other DNA sequences found in this sample. V and J are TRBV30 and TRBJ1-4; the match to TRBD1 covers 8 bases. The CDR3 has 14 residues. Germline-derived CDR1 and CDR2 are GTSNPN and SVGIG (reference sequence). The CDR3 bases that were read are TGTGCCTACAACACCGGGACAGGAAATTCACCA. Amino acids: CAYNTGTGNSP. The entire CDR3 protein reads CAYNTGTGNSPLFF.

Concerning this clone: The read ends 3 residues early relative to the CDR3; the germline J gene fills the gap. The chain joins TRBV30 to TRBJ1-2; unclear D gene. The germline V gene encodes CDR1 GTSNPN and CDR2 SVGIG (reference sequence). This CDR3 has 13 residues. CDR3 loop: CAWSLAEANDYTF. The DNA read from the CDR3 is TGTGCCTGGAGCCTAGCGGAGGCCAATGAC.

Turning to this clone: The read stops 3 residues short of the end of the CDR3; the missing end is completed from the germline J gene. The chain couples TRBV6-1 to TRBJ1-4; D perhaps matches TRBD1 (5 bases). The CDR3 is made up of 14 amino acids. CDR1 is MNHNS and CDR2 is SASEGT in the germline V gene. The CDR3 loop is CASSVGENNSPLFF. The CDR3 bases that were read are TGTGCCAGCAGTGTAGGGGAAAATAATTCACCA.

Concerning this clone itself: The junction shows a germline mismatch at one end, possibly a read error. From the germline J gene comes the end of the CDR3, since the read stops 3 residues before it. The same CDR3 also results from other DNA sequences found in this sample. The chain combines TRBV5-1 with TRBJ1-1; TRBD1 is a possible D gene (6 bases). The CDR3 totals 14 residues. Per germline, CDR1 SGHRS and CDR2 YFSETQ. The CDR3 DNA, read in part, is TGCGCCAGTAGCTTGCAGGGGTCAGACACTGAA. Protein sequence: CASSLQGSDTE. The whole CDR3 sequence is CASSLQGSDTEAFF.

Details on this clone: The read is 3 residues too short to cover the CDR3 end, so that end is filled in from the germline J gene. The genes are TRBV30 and TRBJ1-3; the D gene is possibly TRBD1 (6 bases). The CDR3 extends over 13 amino acids. Trimming shortened V by 2 bases and J by 2 bases, and 7 bases separated the two germline ends. Germline CDR1 is GTSNPN and CDR2 is SVGIG (reference sequence). CDR3 DNA (partial): TGTGCCTGGAGTCAGGGGACTGGAAACACC. Amino acid sequence: CAWSQGTGNT. The complete CDR3 reads CAWSQGTGNTIYF.

Of note for this clone: Read data end 3 residues before the CDR3 end; the end is taken from the germline J gene. The V gene is TRBV28, the J gene TRBJ1-1; 7 nucleotides match TRBD1. The trim removed 11 bases at V and 1 base at J, leaving 7 bases unmatched. This CDR3 contains 13 residues. Germline-derived CDR1 and CDR2 are MDHEN and SYDVKM. CDR3 bases read: TGTGCCGCGGGGACAGACGGGAACACTGAA. Translation gives CAAGTDGNTE. The full CDR3 reads CAAGTDGNTEAFF.

Notes on this clone: With the read ending 3 residues before the CDR3 end, the germline J gene is used to fill in that end. The rearrangement uses TRBV30 and TRBJ1-1; tentatively, D is TRBD1 (6 bases). This CDR3 region has 16 residues. Looked up from germline, CDR1 is GTSNPN and CDR2 is SVGIG (reference sequence). Trimming shortened V by 1 base and J by 5 bases, and 20 bases separated the two germline ends. The CDR3 protein is CAWSDLRGIARTEAFF. The CDR3 bases that were read are TGTGCCTGGAGTGACCTCAGGGGAATTGCAAGAACTGAA.

CDR3 bases read: TGTGCCAGCAGCTCAGGGACAGTCTATGGC. Protein sequence: CASSSGTVYG. The whole CDR3 protein is CASSSGTVYGYTF. The genes are TRBV7-9 and TRBJ1-2; 7 positions match TRBD1. The sequenced fragment ends 3 residues before the CDR3 boundary, so the rest is inferred from the germline J gene. Germline V gene data show CDR1 as SEHNR and CDR2 as FQNEAQ (reference sequence). This CDR3 has 13 amino acids. The trim removed 4 bases at V and 4 bases at J, leaving 3 bases unmatched. The variable domain in full, with the rest retrieved from reference TRBV7-9 and TRBJ1-2, is DTGVSQNPRHKITKRGQNVTFRCDPISEHNRLYWYRQTLGQGPEFLTYFQNEAQLEKSRLLSDRFSAERPKGSFSTLEIQRTEQGDSAMYLCASSSGTVYGYTFGSGTRLTVV.